The rows below give T cell receptor beta chains drawn from one sample of a study of shared clonotypes between healthy human individuals. Assay used: immunoSEQ multiplex PCR; TCRdb lists only in-frame clones, some missing. The table has approximately 2.1 million clones, 90% to 95% seen once. The sequenced sample was naive CD4+ T cells from PBMCs. Source of these receptors: a man between 18 and 29 years old in good health. Some clones in this sample may be carry-over from other donors' samples. CDR3s include the opening cysteine and the closing phenylalanine or tryptophan. The order of the fields is J gene, clone size, V gene, D gene, CDR3 protein, CDR3 DNA. The D gene is left open where the match is weak. Only some rows state a clone size, as once, few, many or a class for expanded clones.

>TRBJ2-3|.|TRBV7-9|.
CASSLARPRAADTQYF
TGTGCCAGCAGCTTAGCCCGACCCCGGGCCGCAGATACGCAGTATTTT
>TRBJ2-2|.|TRBV18|TRBD1
CASSPSFGDSSRGELFF
TGTGCCAGCTCACCTTCTTTTGGGGACAGCTCCCGCGGGGAGCTGTTTTTT
>TRBJ1-2|.|TRBV5-1|.
CASSLGEGSGYTF
TGCGCCAGCAGCTTGGGAGAAGGAAGTGGCTACACCTTC
>TRBJ2-6|.|TRBV19|.
CASTIGGSGANVLTF
TGTGCCAGTACCATTGGGGGGTCTGGGGCCAACGTCCTGACTTTC
>TRBJ2-1|.|TRBV7-9|.
CASSLQGNEQFF
TGTGCCAGCAGCTTACAGGGGAATGAGCAGTTCTTC
>TRBJ2-6|.|TRBV5-1|.
CASSPVEGRGTSSGANVLTF
TGCGCCAGCAGCCCTGTGGAAGGGCGGGGCACTAGCTCTGGGGCCAACGTCCTGACTTTC
>TRBJ1-1|few|TRBV27|TRBD1
CASSGQARGLNTEAFF
TGTGCCAGCAGTGGACAGGCCCGCGGCCTGAACACTGAAGCTTTCTTT
>TRBJ2-7|.|TRBV6-5|TRBD2
CASRPSGNREQYF
TGTGCCAGCAGACCTAGCGGGAATCGGGAGCAGTACTTC
>TRBJ2-3|.|TRBV5-1|.
CASSLGTRTGVDTQYF
TGCGCCAGCAGCTTAGGGACGAGAACGGGCGTAGATACGCAGTATTTT
>TRBJ2-3|.|TRBV29-1|.
CSVDTGSDTQYF
TGCAGCGTTGATACAGGGTCAGATACGCAGTATTTT
>TRBJ2-7|once|TRBV29-1|.
CSVGQHEQYF
TGCAGCGTTGGACAACACGAGCAGTACTTC
>TRBJ2-7|.|TRBV7-9|.
CASSPRAAYEQYF
TGTGCCAGCAGCCCTCGCGCCGCATACGAGCAGTACTTC
>TRBJ2-7|.|TRBV11-3|TRBD1
CASSRTGGYEQYF
TGTGCCAGCAGCCGGACAGGGGGTTACGAGCAGTACTTC